This entry lists 18 T cell receptor beta chains sequenced from one sample in a study of molecular identifiers for immune sequencing clone quantification. TCRdb analysed the PCR reads with MiXCR anew, one entry per CDR3 protein. The data contain 45,000 to 55,000 distinct CDR3 sequences, roughly a third of them singletons. Sequenced sample: naive CD8+ T cells from blood, with Jurkat cell RNA spiked in. The sample's subset: FACS-sorted CD8+CD4-CCR7+CD45RA+ naive T cells. These receptors all come from a human donor in good health. Some libraries in this study had Jurkat cell RNA spiked in.

Details on this clonotype: At one of its ends the junction is not consistent with the germline gene, which may arise from a read error. This chain connects TRBV4-3 to TRBJ1-4, with D possibly matching TRBD1 (5 bases). There are 14 residues in the CDR3. Germline V gives CDR1 LGHNA, CDR2 YSLEER. CDR3 in DNA: TGCGCCAGCAGCCAAGTATGGGGGGACGAAAAACAGTTTTTT. Its translation: CASSQVWGDEKQFF.

This clonotype was seen a few times. The V and J genes are TRBV10-3 and TRBJ2-7, with no clear D. Germline V gene sequence: CDR1 ENHRY, CDR2 SYGVKD. This CDR3 region has 12 residues. V gave up 6 bases and J gave up 5 bases, with 11 bases separating them. Here the CDR3 DNA reads TGTGCCATCAGGGGCCCTCAGGACGAGCAGTACTTC. Amino acids: CAIRGPQDEQYF.

Concerning this clonotype itself: A much bigger clone sits one base away, suggesting this may be a read error. V usage is TRBV29-1 and J usage is TRBJ2-2; a possible D gene is TRBD1 (5 bases). This CDR3 spans 18 amino acids. V was pared by 1 base and J by 1 base, with 19 bases between. CDR1 SQVTM and CDR2 ANQGSEA come from the germline V gene. CDR3 DNA sequence: TGCAGCGTTGAAGGAGAAGGGGTGTCCATTCTGAACACCGGGGAGCTGTTTTTT. Residues: CSVEGEGVSILNTGELFF.

This rearrangement joins TRBV27 to TRBJ2-1; a possible D gene is TRBD1 (6 bases). The CDR3 sequence is 13 residues long. CDR1 and CDR2 from the germline V gene are MNHEY and SMNVEV (reference sequence). Trimming removed 3 bases from V and 8 bases from J, with 11 bases in between. The CDR3 protein is CASSFTGFHEQFF. DNA for the CDR3: TGTGCCAGCAGTTTCACAGGGTTCCATGAGCAGTTCTTC.

This clonotype was recorded a few times. The CDR3 sequence: CASRRTGTEAFF. The CDR3 DNA is TGTGCCAGCAGGAGGACGGGAACTGAAGCTTTCTTT. The rearrangement joins TRBV6-5 to TRBJ1-1, with no clear D. The V gene's germline CDR1 is MNHEY and CDR2 SVGAGI. With 6 bases removed from V and 5 bases from J, the gap between germline ends came to 10 bases. CDR3 length equals 12 residues.

This clonotype was seen ten or more times. The CDR3 region is CATRTFRVWEQYF. The CDR3 nucleotides read TGTGCCACCAGGACCTTTAGGGTGTGGGAGCAGTACTTC. The chain joins TRBV28 to TRBJ2-7, with unresolved D. Trimming removed 10 bases at V and 7 bases at J, with 20 bases between. Germline assignment: CDR1 MDHEN and CDR2 SYDVKM. The CDR3 sequence is 13 residues long.

As for this clonotype: A much larger clone differs by one base, so this may be a read error. The J gene is TRBJ2-1, the V gene TRBV6-2 or TRBV6-3, with 11 bases matching TRBD2. Germline-derived CDR1 and CDR2 are MNHEY and SVGEGT. The V gene end was trimmed by 2 bases and the J gene end by 15 bases; junction bases not matched to a gene: 6. The CDR3 is 13 amino acids. In DNA form, the CDR3 reads TGTGCCAGCAGTTACGCGGGACTAGCGGACGGGTTCTTC. It encodes CASSYAGLADGFF.

This clonotype was recorded a few times. This chain connects TRBV28 to TRBJ2-7; 7 positions match TRBD2. Unmatched junction bases numbered 11, after V lost 3 bases and J lost 3 bases. The germline V gene encodes CDR1 MDHEN and CDR2 SYDVKM. The CDR3 has 16 residues. DNA of the CDR3: TGTGCCAGCAGTTTCCCCTATGGCGGGAGAATCTACGAGCAGTACTTC. It codes for CASSFPYGGRIYEQYF. The complete variable domain, with remaining parts taken from reference TRBV28 and TRBJ2-7, reads DVKVTQSSRYLVKRTGEKVFLECVQDMDHENMFWYRQDPGLGLRLIYFSYDVKMKEKGDIPEGYSVSREKKERFSLILESASTNQTSMYLCASSFPYGGRIYEQYFGPGTRLTVT.

In its sample, this clonotype was seen a few times. This chain connects TRBV24-1 to TRBJ1-6; 7 nucleotides align to TRBD1. CDR1 and CDR2 (germline): KGHDR, SFDVKD. The length of the CDR3 is 13 residues. Trimming cost V 7 bases and J 9 bases; bases outside gene matches: 5. CDR3 amino acids: CATSPGQPSPLHF. DNA for the CDR3: TGTGCCACCAGCCCGGGACAGCCTTCACCCCTCCACTTT.

This clonotype has ten or more counts. The chain recombines TRBV29-1 with TRBJ2-7; 7 bases map to TRBD2. Looked up from germline, CDR1 is SQVTM and CDR2 is ANQGSEA. V lost 3 bases and J lost 2; bases outside the gene matches: 4. This CDR3 spans 13 amino acids. This chain's CDR3 is CSVDVGGPYEQYF. For the CDR3, the DNA is TGCAGCGTTGATGTGGGAGGGCCCTACGAGCAGTACTTC.

This clonotype was seen at least ten times. Here the CDR3 DNA reads TGTGCCAGCGGGGGACTAGCGAACACAGATACGCAGTATTTT. Its protein product is CASGGLANTDTQYF. The gene calls are TRBV7-9 and TRBJ2-3, with 10 bases fitting TRBD2. CDR3 length: 14 residues. CDR1 SEHNR and CDR2 FQNEAQ come from the germline V gene (reference sequence). Trimming cost V 8 bases and J 2 bases; bases outside gene matches: 4.

J is TRBJ2-3 and V is TRBV20-1; 10 bases are a match to TRBD2. J gave up 1 base and V 3 bases, and 16 bases lay outside the gene matches. The CDR3 is 19 residues long. Germline V gene sequence: CDR1 DFQATT, CDR2 SNEGSKA (reference sequence). The CDR3 is CSARGELAGIFSRTDTQYF. Here the CDR3 DNA reads TGCAGTGCTAGGGGCGAACTAGCGGGAATATTCTCCCGCACAGATACGCAGTATTTT.

This clonotype was observed a few times. V and J are TRBV6-6 and TRBJ2-7; D tentatively fits TRBD1 or TRBD2 (5 bases each). Germline CDR1 is MNHNY and CDR2 is SVGAGI (reference sequence). Trimming left V 8 bases short and J 0 bases short, with 14 bases between. The CDR3 runs to 14 residues. The CDR3 DNA reads as TGTGCCAGCGGCGACCGGGGCGGCTCCTACGAGCAGTACTTC. Translated: CASGDRGGSYEQYF.

In its sample, this clonotype was seen a few times. The chain recombines TRBV12-3 or TRBV12-4 with TRBJ2-2, with 10 bases lining up with TRBD1. This CDR3 has 15 residues. Trimming cost V 5 bases and J 11 bases; bases outside gene matches: 11. In nucleotides, the CDR3 is TGTGCCAGCAGTCTCACCGGGACAGGGGAGGCAGAGCTGTTTTTT. Encoded protein: CASSLTGTGEAELFF.

A note on this clonotype: This likely comes from a read error, as the CDR3 has no conserved phenylalanine or tryptophan at its end. This chain joins TRBV14 and TRBJ1-1, with 8 nucleotides matching TRBD1. There are 16 residues in the CDR3. Germline V CDR1 and CDR2: SGHDN, FVKESK. CDR3 protein: CASRAGTGLADTGAFL. The CDR3 DNA reads as TGTGCCAGCAGGGCCGGGACAGGCTTGGCGGACACTGGAGCTTTCTTA.

A few counts support this clonotype. The chain carries TRBV27 and TRBJ2-3, with 9 bases fitting TRBD2. Per germline, CDR1 MNHEY and CDR2 SMNVEV (reference sequence). J was trimmed by 15 bases and V by 5 bases; bases with no gene match: 3. This CDR3 contains 10 residues. The CDR3 nucleotides are TGTGCCAGCAGTGGGACTAGCACTTATTTT. Translating gives CASSGTSTYF.

The chain employs TRBV7-8 and TRBJ1-1; D remains unclear. Trimming took off 0 bases at V and 4 bases at J, with 12 bases between the two ends. Germline CDR1 and CDR2: SGHVS and FQNEAQ. CDR3 length: 15 residues. CDR3 region: CASSLALLPGTEAFF. CDR3 sequence (DNA): TGTGCCAGCAGCTTAGCCTTATTACCGGGCACTGAAGCTTTCTTT.

The rearrangement links TRBV27 to TRBJ1-5; 8 positions match TRBD1. V lost 5 bases, J lost 2 bases, and 5 bases stayed unmatched. CDR3 size: 15 residues. Germline CDR1 and CDR2: MNHEY and SMNVEV (reference sequence). CDR3 nucleotides: TGTGCCAGCAGTCTCTCAGGGGGCGGCAATCAGCCCCAGCATTTT. Its translation: CASSLSGGGNQPQHF.